This T cell receptor beta chain stems from a study of shared clonotypes between healthy human individuals. Trimming stripped 5 bases from V and 13 bases from J, with 18 bases between. This CDR3 spans 13 amino acids. Germline V gene sequence: CDR1 LNHDA, CDR2 SQIVND (reference sequence). The assay was run at deep level. The assay was immunoSEQ multiplex PCR, and TCRdb's table has in-frame clones only and misses some. The table lists about 1.5 million clones, roughly 97% of them singletons, with approximately 1.1% in the top ten. The sequenced material came from naive CD4+ T cells sorted from blood. Sample subset: CD45RA+ positively selected. This chain connects TRBV19 to TRBJ2-1; tentatively, D is TRBD1 (6 bases). This clonotype was obtained from a young man in good health. Here the CDR3 reads CASSLQDSLNQFF. Here the CDR3 DNA reads TGTGCCAGTAGTCTCCAGGACAGTCTCAATCAGTTCTTC.